This is a list of T cell receptor beta chains from one sample in a study of patients and donors after allogeneic stem cell transplantation. TCRdb fed the RT-PCR reads into MiXCR, producing one record per CDR3 protein. The sample holds 24,000 or so distinct CDR3 sequences, about 30% seen once. The sequenced material came from blood, either unsorted or a sorted T cell fraction (not recorded which). The receptors here all came from a human donor who was either an allogeneic HSCT recipient or a stem cell or donor lymphocyte infusion donor (not recorded which). It is not recorded whose cells these are; they may come from a transplant donor. The CDR3 runs from the conserved cysteine through the conserved F or W. Each record gives: D gene, clone size, J gene, V gene, CDR3 length, CDR3 DNA, CDR3 protein. D genes are given only for firm matches. The size field is filled for only some rows; it gives once, few, many or a size class.

D: TRBD1
size: few
J: TRBJ1-1
V: TRBV6-5
length: 12
DNA: TGTGCCAGCAGTAAGGACAGGGCCTTTCTAAGATTT
CDR3: CASSKDRAFLRF

D: .
size: .
J: TRBJ2-7
V: TRBV20-1
length: 12
DNA: TGCAGTGCCGACACTGGGTCTTGGGTGCAGTACTTC
CDR3: CSADTGSWVQYF

D: .
size: .
J: TRBJ2-7
V: TRBV27
length: 13
DNA: TGTGCCAGCAGTTATTTGGACAGCTACGAGCAGTACTTC
CDR3: CASSYLDSYEQYF

D: .
size: .
J: TRBJ2-1
V: TRBV2
length: 13
DNA: TGTGCCAGCAGCGGGGGGCCCTACAATGAGCAGTTCTTC
CDR3: CASSGGPYNEQFF

D: .
size: many
J: TRBJ1-5
V: TRBV29-1
length: 13
DNA: TGCAGCGTTGTCGAAGAGGGGAGCCAGCCCCAGCATTTT
CDR3: CSVVEEGSQPQHF

D: .
size: once
J: TRBJ2-5
V: TRBV6-5
length: 12
DNA: TGTGCCAGCAGTCGGACCCAAGGGACCCAGTACTTC
CDR3: CASSRTQGTQYF

D: .
size: medium-sized
J: TRBJ1-4
V: TRBV27
length: 14
DNA: TGTGCCAGCAGACAACAGGTCTCTAATGAAAAACTGTTTTTT
CDR3: CASRQQVSNEKLFF

D: .
size: once
J: TRBJ2-5
V: TRBV5-1
length: 14
DNA: TGCGCCAGCAGCTTCGGGACACTACAAGAGACCCAGTACTTC
CDR3: CASSFGTLQETQYF

D: .
size: .
J: TRBJ1-1
V: TRBV27
length: 14
DNA: TGTGCCAGCAGTCCTACACAGGGTCGGACTGAAGCTTTCTTT
CDR3: CASSPTQGRTEAFF

D: TRBD1
size: few
J: TRBJ1-1
V: TRBV3-1
length: 14
DNA: TGTGCCAGCAGCCCGGGACAGGCGAACACTGAAGCTTTCTTT
CDR3: CASSPGQANTEAFF

D: .
size: .
J: TRBJ2-5
V: TRBV7-7
length: 13
DNA: TGTGCTAGCAGCCCCGTAATCCAAGAGACCCAGTACTTC
CDR3: CASSPVIQETQYF

D: TRBD1
size: .
J: TRBJ2-2
V: TRBV24-1
length: 18
DNA: TGTGCCACCAGTGATCCCGGGACAGGGGTCCCCTACACCGGGGAGCTGTTTTTT
CDR3: CATSDPGTGVPYTGELFF

D: TRBD1
size: .
J: TRBJ1-2
V: TRBV6-4
length: 12
DNA: TGTGCCAGCAGCGGGACAGCAAATGGCTACACCTTC
CDR3: CASSGTANGYTF

D: .
size: few
J: TRBJ2-3
V: TRBV10-3
length: 11
DNA: TGTGCCATAAAAGGGGGAGATACGCAGTATTTT
CDR3: CAIKGGDTQYF

D: TRBD1
size: many
J: TRBJ2-3
V: TRBV29-1
length: 13
DNA: TGCAGCGTTGGGACAGGGGGCACAGATACGCAGTATTTT
CDR3: CSVGTGGTDTQYF

D: .
size: .
J: TRBJ1-1
V: TRBV9
length: 17
DNA: TGTGCCAGCAGCGTAGCCCCTGTAGGGGGGAGAGAAACTGAAGCTTTCTTT
CDR3: CASSVAPVGGRETEAFF

D: .
size: many
J: TRBJ1-5
V: TRBV20-1
length: 11
DNA: TGCAGTGCCCGGAGGGATCAGCCCCAGCATTTT
CDR3: CSARRDQPQHF

D: .
size: .
J: TRBJ2-2
V: TRBV6-6
length: 13
DNA: TGTGCCAGCAAACTGAGGAGCCCCGGGGAGCTGTTTTTT
CDR3: CASKLRSPGELFF

D: .
size: .
J: TRBJ1-1
V: TRBV7-2
length: 13
DNA: TGTGCCAGCAGCTTAACATTGAACACTGAAGCTTTCTTT
CDR3: CASSLTLNTEAFF

D: .
size: .
J: TRBJ1-2
V: TRBV7-3
length: 15
DNA: TGTGCCAGCAGCTTATCCGGGGAGGCCTTCTATGGCTACACCTTC
CDR3: CASSLSGEAFYGYTF

D: .
size: many
J: TRBJ1-3
V: TRBV10-3
length: 14
DNA: TGTGCCATCAGTGAGAAGGGAGGTGGAAACACCATATATTTT
CDR3: CAISEKGGGNTIYF

D: .
size: few
J: TRBJ1-1
V: TRBV7-3
length: 15
DNA: TGTGCCAGCAGCTTAGATGCCGGGGAGAACACTGAAGCTTTCTTT
CDR3: CASSLDAGENTEAFF

D: .
size: few
J: TRBJ1-4
V: TRBV12-3/TRBV12-4
length: 16
DNA: TGTGCCAGCAGACAGGGCCCAATTACTCCTAATGAAAAACTGTTTTTT
CDR3: CASRQGPITPNEKLFF

D: TRBD1
size: medium-sized
J: TRBJ2-1
V: TRBV4-3
length: 13
DNA: TGCGCCAGCAGCCCGGGACAGACCAATGAGCAGTTCTTC
CDR3: CASSPGQTNEQFF

D: .
size: few
J: TRBJ1-2
V: TRBV18
length: 15
DNA: TGTGCCAGCTCACCACGACTCAGGGAAGGAGATGGCTACACCTTC
CDR3: CASSPRLREGDGYTF

D: .
size: .
J: TRBJ1-1
V: TRBV21-1
length: 14
DNA: TGTGCCAGCAGCAAAGCAGGGGTGAGAACTGAAGCTTTCTTT
CDR3: CASSKAGVRTEAFF

D: .
size: few
J: TRBJ1-1
V: TRBV10-3
length: 14
DNA: TGTGCCATCAGTTCCCACAGGGACGAGGCTGAAGCTTTCTTT
CDR3: CAISSHRDEAEAFF

D: .
size: .
J: TRBJ1-2
V: TRBV5-1
length: 16
DNA: TGCGCCAGCAGCTTTTTAGATGAAGGGAAAGTATATGGCTACACCTTC
CDR3: CASSFLDEGKVYGYTF

D: TRBD1
size: medium-sized
J: TRBJ1-5
V: TRBV5-5
length: 17
DNA: TGTGCCAGCAGCTTATATCCCGGGACAGCTAGCAATCAGCCCCAGCATTTT
CDR3: CASSLYPGTASNQPQHF

D: .
size: .
J: TRBJ2-3
V: TRBV20-1
length: 12
DNA: TGCAGTGCTAGCCTAGGACCAGGTACGCAGTATTTT
CDR3: CSASLGPGTQYF

D: .
size: .
J: TRBJ1-2
V: TRBV12-3/TRBV12-4
length: 11
DNA: TGTGCCAGCGGGCAGGGGTTTGGCTACACCTTC
CDR3: CASGQGFGYTF

D: .
size: few
J: TRBJ2-1
V: TRBV7-3
length: 15
DNA: TGTGCCAGCAGCTCCGGGGGGCGGTTCAACAATGAGCAGTTCTTC
CDR3: CASSSGGRFNNEQFF

D: .
size: .
J: TRBJ1-4
V: TRBV21-1
length: 12
DNA: TGTGCCAGCAGCAAGGGGGGAGTAAAACTGTTTTTT
CDR3: CASSKGGVKLFF

D: TRBD2
size: .
J: TRBJ2-2
V: TRBV12-3/TRBV12-4
length: 16
DNA: TGTGCCAGCAGTCCCAAGACTAGCAGGCGCACCGGGGAGCTGTTTTTT
CDR3: CASSPKTSRRTGELFF

D: .
size: .
J: TRBJ1-6
V: TRBV6-5
length: 13
DNA: TGTGCCAGCAGTTACTCGAGGGTCTCACCCCTCCACTTT
CDR3: CASSYSRVSPLHF

D: TRBD1
size: .
J: TRBJ1-5
V: TRBV2
length: 14
DNA: TGTGCCAGCAGTGATCGGACAGGCTTGGGGCCCCAGCATTTT
CDR3: CASSDRTGLGPQHF

D: TRBD1
size: .
J: TRBJ2-2
V: TRBV4-3
length: 14
DNA: TGCGCCAGCACCGGGACAGTCCACACCGGGGAGCTGTTTTTT
CDR3: CASTGTVHTGELFF

D: .
size: .
J: TRBJ2-5
V: TRBV13
length: 14
DNA: TGTGCCAGCAGCTTAAAACAGGAGTTGGAGACCCAGTACTTC
CDR3: CASSLKQELETQYF

D: .
size: few
J: TRBJ2-3
V: TRBV20-1
length: 12
DNA: TGCAGTGCTAGGGGGACAACAGATACGCAGTATTTT
CDR3: CSARGTTDTQYF

D: .
size: .
J: TRBJ2-3
V: TRBV27
length: 14
DNA: TGTGCCAGCAGTTTGGGACACCCCGCAGATACGCAGTATTTT
CDR3: CASSLGHPADTQYF

D: .
size: .
J: TRBJ2-3
V: TRBV25-1
length: 14
DNA: TGTGCCAGCAGTAAGAACAGGGAAATTGGTACGCAGTATTTT
CDR3: CASSKNREIGTQYF

D: .
size: few
J: TRBJ2-7
V: TRBV9
length: 13
DNA: TGTGCCAGCAGCGATGAGGTCTCCTACGAGCAGTACTTC
CDR3: CASSDEVSYEQYF

D: TRBD1
size: .
J: TRBJ2-6
V: TRBV6-5
length: 18
DNA: TGTGCCAGCAGTTACTCCCCGTCAGGGGGCTCTGGGGCCAACGTCCTGACTTTC
CDR3: CASSYSPSGGSGANVLTF

D: TRBD1
size: few
J: TRBJ2-7
V: TRBV29-1
length: 15
DNA: TGCAGCGTTGGGACCGGGACAGGGGTAGTCGACGAGCAGTACTTC
CDR3: CSVGTGTGVVDEQYF

D: .
size: .
J: TRBJ1-5
V: TRBV7-2
length: 12
DNA: TGTGCCAGCAGCCCCGGGAGGCAGCCCCAGCATTTT
CDR3: CASSPGRQPQHF

D: TRBD1
size: few
J: TRBJ1-2
V: TRBV20-1
length: 16
DNA: TGCAGTGCTAGCTCCTACTTTACAGGGGGCGCCGCTGGCTACACCTTC
CDR3: CSASSYFTGGAAGYTF

D: .
size: .
J: TRBJ1-1
V: TRBV7-8
length: 15
DNA: TGTGCCAGCAGCCACCCGAGATGGGAGGGGACTGAAGCTTTCTTT
CDR3: CASSHPRWEGTEAFF

D: .
size: few
J: TRBJ1-5
V: TRBV5-1
length: 13
DNA: TGCGCCAGCAGCTTGTTAGGGACCCAGCCCCAGCATTTT
CDR3: CASSLLGTQPQHF

D: .
size: .
J: TRBJ1-6
V: TRBV6-5
length: 16
DNA: TGTGCCAGCAGTTACTCGACGGACGGGGGTGACTCACCCCTCCACTTT
CDR3: CASSYSTDGGDSPLHF

D: .
size: few
J: TRBJ1-2
V: TRBV9
length: 14
DNA: TGTGCCAGCAGCCCCCATGGGGGGCTTGGCGGCTACACCTTC
CDR3: CASSPHGGLGGYTF

D: TRBD1
size: few
J: TRBJ2-2
V: TRBV24-1
length: 16
DNA: TGTGCCACCAGTGACCCGGGACAGGGGAGGGCCGGGGAGCTGTTTTTT
CDR3: CATSDPGQGRAGELFF

D: .
size: few
J: TRBJ1-2
V: TRBV24-1
length: 13
DNA: TGTGCCACCAGTGAAACGGGGTGGTATGGCTACACCTTC
CDR3: CATSETGWYGYTF

D: .
size: .
J: TRBJ2-3
V: TRBV12-3/TRBV12-4
length: 16
DNA: TGTGCCAGCAGTTTAGATTCAGGGGTCGGCACAGATACGCAGTATTTT
CDR3: CASSLDSGVGTDTQYF

D: .
size: many
J: TRBJ1-2
V: TRBV5-5
length: 17
DNA: TGTGCCAGCAGCTTGGGGATCGTAAGTCGGGACGAAAGAGGCTACACCTTC
CDR3: CASSLGIVSRDERGYTF

D: TRBD1
size: few
J: TRBJ1-2
V: TRBV5-6
length: 14
DNA: TGTGCCAGCAGCTTGGTAGCGAGGGGGCATGGCTACACCTTC
CDR3: CASSLVARGHGYTF

D: .
size: few
J: TRBJ1-6
V: TRBV6-5
length: 14
DNA: TGTGCCAGCACCTTCTCAGGGCTCAAGGGGCCCCTCCACTTT
CDR3: CASTFSGLKGPLHF

D: .
size: .
J: TRBJ1-4
V: TRBV20-1
length: 11
DNA: TGCAGTGCTAGGTTGACATCATCTCTGTTTTTT
CDR3: CSARLTSSLFF

D: TRBD1
size: .
J: TRBJ1-6
V: TRBV2
length: 15
DNA: TGTGCCAGCAGAGTCGGGACAGGGTGGAATTCACCCCTCCACTTT
CDR3: CASRVGTGWNSPLHF